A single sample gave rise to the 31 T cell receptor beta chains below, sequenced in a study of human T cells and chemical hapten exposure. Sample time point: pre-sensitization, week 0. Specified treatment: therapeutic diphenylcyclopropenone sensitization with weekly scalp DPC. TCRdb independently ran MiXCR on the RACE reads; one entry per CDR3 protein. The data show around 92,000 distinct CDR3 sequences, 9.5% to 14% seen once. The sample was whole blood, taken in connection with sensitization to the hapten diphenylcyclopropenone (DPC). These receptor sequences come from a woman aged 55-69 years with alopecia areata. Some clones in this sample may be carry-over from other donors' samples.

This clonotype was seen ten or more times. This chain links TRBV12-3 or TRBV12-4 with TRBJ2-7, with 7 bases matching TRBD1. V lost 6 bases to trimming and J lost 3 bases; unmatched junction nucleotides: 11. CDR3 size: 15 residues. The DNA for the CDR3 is TGTGCCAGCAGCTCGATCCGGGACAGATACTACGAGCAGTACTTC. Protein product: CASSSIRDRYYEQYF.

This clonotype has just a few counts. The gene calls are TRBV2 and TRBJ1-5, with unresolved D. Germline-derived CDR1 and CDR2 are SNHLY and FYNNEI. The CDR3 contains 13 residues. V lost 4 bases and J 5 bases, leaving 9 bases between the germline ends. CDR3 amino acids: CASSVYTYQPQHF. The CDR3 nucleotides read TGTGCCAGCAGTGTTTACACCTATCAGCCCCAGCATTTT.

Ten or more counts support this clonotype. The CDR3 region has the DNA TGTGCCAGCCTCAGACAGGGAGGAAACACTGAAGCTTTCTTT. Its translation: CASLRQGGNTEAFF. The chain joins TRBV5-5 to TRBJ1-1; TRBD1 agrees at 7 bases. From germline, CDR1 is SGHKS and CDR2 YYEKEE (reference sequence). CDR3 length equals 14 residues. V shed 7 bases and J 2 bases; nucleotides not matched to a gene: 8. Based on the CDR3 plus reference TRBV5-5 and TRBJ1-1, the full variable domain is DAGVTQSPTHLIKTRGQQVTLRCSPISGHKSVSWYQQVLGQGPQFIFQYYEKEERGRGNFPDRFSARQFPNYSSELNVNALLLGDSALYLCASLRQGGNTEAFFGQGTRLTVV.

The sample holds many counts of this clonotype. CDR3 loop: CASSITDYNQPQHF. The CDR3 DNA is TGTGCCAGTAGTATAACGGATTACAATCAGCCCCAGCATTTT. J is TRBJ1-5 and V is TRBV19; D remains unclear. Germline lookup yields CDR1 LNHDA and CDR2 SQIVND (reference sequence). The CDR3 consists of 14 residues. V dropped 2 bases and J dropped 3 bases, with 8 bases sitting between them. The whole variable domain, filled in from reference TRBV19 and TRBJ1-5, reads DGGITQSPKYLFRKEGQNVTLSCEQNLNHDAMYWYRQDPGQGLRLIYYSQIVNDFQKGDIAEGYSVSREKKESFPLTVTSAQKNPTAFYLCASSITDYNQPQHFGDGTRLSIL.

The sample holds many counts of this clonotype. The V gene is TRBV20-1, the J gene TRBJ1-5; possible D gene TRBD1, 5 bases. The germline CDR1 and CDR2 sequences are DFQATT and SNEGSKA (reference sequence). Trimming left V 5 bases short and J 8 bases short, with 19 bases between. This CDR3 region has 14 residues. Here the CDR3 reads CSAEKPGGGEPQHF. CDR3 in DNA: TGCAGTGCTGAAAAACCGGGGGGTGGTGAGCCCCAGCATTTT.

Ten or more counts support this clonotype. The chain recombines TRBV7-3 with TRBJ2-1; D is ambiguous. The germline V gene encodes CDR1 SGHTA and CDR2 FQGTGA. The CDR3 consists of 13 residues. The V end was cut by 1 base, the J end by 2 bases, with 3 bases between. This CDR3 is CASSLSPYNEQFF. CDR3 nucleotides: TGTGCCAGCAGCTTAAGTCCCTACAATGAGCAGTTCTTC.

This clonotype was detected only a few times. The CDR3 reads CSAHPRAGVHTDTQYF. The CDR3 DNA sequence: TGCAGTGCCCACCCCCGAGCGGGGGTGCACACAGATACGCAGTATTTT. The chain is built from TRBV20-1 and TRBJ2-3; 8 nucleotides match TRBD2. The CDR3 covers 16 residues. In germline, CDR1 is DFQATT, CDR2 SNEGSKA (reference sequence). Trimming cost V 6 bases and J 2 bases; bases outside gene matches: 13.

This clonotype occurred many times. The CDR3 sequence is CASSPLGNSPLHF. As DNA, the CDR3 is TGTGCCAGCTCACCATTAGGGAATTCACCCCTCCACTTT. The V and J genes are TRBV18 and TRBJ1-6; no clear D gene. With 2 bases removed from V and 7 bases from J, the gap between germline ends came to 6 bases. The CDR3 consists of 13 residues. The V gene's germline CDR1 is KGHSH and CDR2 LQKENI.

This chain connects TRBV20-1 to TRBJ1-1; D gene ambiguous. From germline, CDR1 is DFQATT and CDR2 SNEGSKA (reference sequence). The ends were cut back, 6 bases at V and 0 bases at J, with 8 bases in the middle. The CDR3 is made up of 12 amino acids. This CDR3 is CSAPGVNTEAFF. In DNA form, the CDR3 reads TGCAGTGCCCCTGGGGTGAACACTGAAGCTTTCTTT.

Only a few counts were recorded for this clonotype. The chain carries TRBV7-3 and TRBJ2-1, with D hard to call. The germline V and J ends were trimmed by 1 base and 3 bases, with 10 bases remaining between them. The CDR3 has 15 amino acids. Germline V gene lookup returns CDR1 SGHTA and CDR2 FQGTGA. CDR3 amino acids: CASSLMEGRYNEQFF. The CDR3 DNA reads TGTGCCAGCAGCTTAATGGAAGGACGCTACAATGAGCAGTTCTTC. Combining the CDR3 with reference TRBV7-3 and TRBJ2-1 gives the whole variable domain GAGVSQTPSNKVTEKGKYVELRCDPISGHTALYWYRQSLGQGPEFLIYFQGTGAADDSGLPNDRFFAVRPEGSVSTLKIQRTERGDSAVYLCASSLMEGRYNEQFFGPGTRLTVL.

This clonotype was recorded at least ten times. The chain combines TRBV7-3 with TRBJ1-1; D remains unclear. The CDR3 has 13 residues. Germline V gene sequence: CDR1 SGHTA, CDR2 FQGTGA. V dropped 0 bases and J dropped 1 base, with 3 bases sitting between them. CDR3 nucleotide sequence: TGTGCCAGCAGCTTAACAGGGAACACTGAAGCTTTCTTT. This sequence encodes CASSLTGNTEAFF.

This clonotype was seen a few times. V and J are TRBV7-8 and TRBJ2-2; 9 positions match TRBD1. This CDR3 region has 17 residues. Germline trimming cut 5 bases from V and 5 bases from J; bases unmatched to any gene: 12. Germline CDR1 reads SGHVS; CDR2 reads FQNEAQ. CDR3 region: CASSPFGQTGGTGELFF. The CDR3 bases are TGTGCCAGCAGCCCTTTTGGCCAGACAGGGGGGACCGGGGAGCTGTTTTTT.

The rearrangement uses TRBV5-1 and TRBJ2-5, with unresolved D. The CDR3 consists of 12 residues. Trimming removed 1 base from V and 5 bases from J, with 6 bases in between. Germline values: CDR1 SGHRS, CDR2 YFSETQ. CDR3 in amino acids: CASSLSVETQYF. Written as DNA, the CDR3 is TGCGCCAGCAGCTTGAGCGTCGAGACCCAGTACTTC.

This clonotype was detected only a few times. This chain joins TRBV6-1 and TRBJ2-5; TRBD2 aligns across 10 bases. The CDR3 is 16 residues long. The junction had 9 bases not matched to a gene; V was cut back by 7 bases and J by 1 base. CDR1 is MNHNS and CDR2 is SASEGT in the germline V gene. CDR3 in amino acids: CASTLWSSGGQETQYF. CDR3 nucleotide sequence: TGTGCCAGCACCCTATGGTCTAGCGGGGGCCAAGAGACCCAGTACTTC.

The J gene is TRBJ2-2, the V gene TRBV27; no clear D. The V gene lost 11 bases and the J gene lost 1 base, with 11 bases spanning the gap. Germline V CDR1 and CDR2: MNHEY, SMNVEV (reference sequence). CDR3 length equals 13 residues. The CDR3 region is CAAASGNTGELFF. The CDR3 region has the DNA TGTGCCGCGGCGTCAGGGAACACCGGGGAGCTGTTTTTT.

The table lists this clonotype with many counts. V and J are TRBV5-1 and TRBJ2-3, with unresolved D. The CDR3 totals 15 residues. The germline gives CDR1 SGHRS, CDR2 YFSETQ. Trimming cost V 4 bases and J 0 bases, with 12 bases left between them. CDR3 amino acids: CASSQLPRSTDTQYF. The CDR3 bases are TGCGCCAGCAGCCAACTTCCCAGGAGCACAGATACGCAGTATTTT.

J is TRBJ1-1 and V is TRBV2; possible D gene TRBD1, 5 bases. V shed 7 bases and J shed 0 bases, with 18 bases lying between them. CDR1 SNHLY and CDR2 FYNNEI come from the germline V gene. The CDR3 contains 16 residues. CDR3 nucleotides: TGTGCCAGCACCCTGAGGGGCCAGAGCATGAACACTGAAGCTTTCTTT. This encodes CASTLRGQSMNTEAFF.

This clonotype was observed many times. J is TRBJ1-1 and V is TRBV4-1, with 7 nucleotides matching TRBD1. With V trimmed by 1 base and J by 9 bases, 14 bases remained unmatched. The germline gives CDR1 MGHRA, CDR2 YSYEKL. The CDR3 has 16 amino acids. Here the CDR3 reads CASSQAVGQARIQAFF. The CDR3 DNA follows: TGCGCCAGCAGCCAAGCGGTCGGACAGGCGAGGATTCAAGCTTTCTTT.

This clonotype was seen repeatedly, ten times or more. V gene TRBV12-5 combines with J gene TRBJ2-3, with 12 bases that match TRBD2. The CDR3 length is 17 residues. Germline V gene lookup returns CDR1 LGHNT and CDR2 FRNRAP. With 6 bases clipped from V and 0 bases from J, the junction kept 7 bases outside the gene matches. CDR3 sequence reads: CASGPGLAGTSTDTQYF. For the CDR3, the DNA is TGTGCTAGTGGCCCCGGACTAGCGGGGACTAGCACAGATACGCAGTATTTT.

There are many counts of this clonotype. CDR3 residues: CASSFGQTNSPLHF. In nucleotides, the CDR3 is TGTGCCAGCAGCTTCGGCCAGACAAATTCACCCCTCCACTTT. V usage is TRBV11-2 and J usage is TRBJ1-6; D is uncertain. Germline V gives CDR1 SGHAT, CDR2 FQNNGV. CDR3 size: 14 residues. The V end was cut by 3 bases, the J end by 7 bases, with 10 bases between. The complete variable domain, with remaining parts taken from reference TRBV11-2 and TRBJ1-6, reads EAGVAQSPRYKIIEKRQSVAFWCNPISGHATLYWYQQILGQGPKLLIQFQNNGVVDDSQLPKDRFSAERLKGVDSTLKIQPAKLEDSAVYLCASSFGQTNSPLHFGNGTRLTVT.

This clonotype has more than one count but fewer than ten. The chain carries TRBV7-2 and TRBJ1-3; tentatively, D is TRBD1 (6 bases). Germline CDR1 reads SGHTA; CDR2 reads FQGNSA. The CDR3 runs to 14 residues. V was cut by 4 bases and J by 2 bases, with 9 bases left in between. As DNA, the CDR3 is TGTGCCAGCAGCTCTACAGGGACTGGAAACACCATATATTTT. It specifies CASSSTGTGNTIYF.

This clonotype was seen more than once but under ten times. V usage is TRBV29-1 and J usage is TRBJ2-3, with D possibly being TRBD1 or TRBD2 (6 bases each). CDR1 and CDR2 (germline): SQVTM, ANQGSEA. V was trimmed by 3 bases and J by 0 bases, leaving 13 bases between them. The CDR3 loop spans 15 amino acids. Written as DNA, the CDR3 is TGCAGCGTTGAGCATACAGGGACTAGCACAGATACGCAGTATTTT. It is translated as CSVEHTGTSTDTQYF.

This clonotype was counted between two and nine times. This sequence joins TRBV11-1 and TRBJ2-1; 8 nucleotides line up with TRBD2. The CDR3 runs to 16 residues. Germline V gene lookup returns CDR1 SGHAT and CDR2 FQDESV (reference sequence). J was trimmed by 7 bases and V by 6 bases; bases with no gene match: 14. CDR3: CASSGPRLAPNNEQFF. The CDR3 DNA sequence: TGTGCCAGCAGTGGTCCTCGACTAGCGCCTAATAATGAGCAGTTCTTC.

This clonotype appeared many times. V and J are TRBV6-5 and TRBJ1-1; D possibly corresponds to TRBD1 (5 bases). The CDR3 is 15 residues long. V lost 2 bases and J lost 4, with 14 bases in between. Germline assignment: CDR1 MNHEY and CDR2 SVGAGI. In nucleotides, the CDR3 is TGTGCCAGCAGTTACGGGTCCAGGGTGGCCACTGAAGCTTTCTTT. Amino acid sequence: CASSYGSRVATEAFF.

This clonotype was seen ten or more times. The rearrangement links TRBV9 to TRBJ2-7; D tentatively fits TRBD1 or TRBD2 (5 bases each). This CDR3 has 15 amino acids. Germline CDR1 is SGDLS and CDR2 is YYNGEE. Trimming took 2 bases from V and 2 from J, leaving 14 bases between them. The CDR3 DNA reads TGTGCCAGCAGCGTTGCGACGGGGCCTACCTACGAGCAGTACTTC. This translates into CASSVATGPTYEQYF.

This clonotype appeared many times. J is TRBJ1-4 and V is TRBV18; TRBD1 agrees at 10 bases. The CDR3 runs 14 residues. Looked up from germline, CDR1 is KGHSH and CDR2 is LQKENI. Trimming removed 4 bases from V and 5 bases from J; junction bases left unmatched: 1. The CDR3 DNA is TGTGCCAGCTCACGGACAGGGGGAAATGAAAAACTGTTTTTT. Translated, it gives CASSRTGGNEKLFF.

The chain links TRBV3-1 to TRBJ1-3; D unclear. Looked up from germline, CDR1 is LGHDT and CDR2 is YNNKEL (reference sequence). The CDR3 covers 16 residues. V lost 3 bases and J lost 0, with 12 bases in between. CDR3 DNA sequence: TGTGCCAGCAGCCAGGCCCCGGGCCACTCTGGAAACACCATATATTTT. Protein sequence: CASSQAPGHSGNTIYF.

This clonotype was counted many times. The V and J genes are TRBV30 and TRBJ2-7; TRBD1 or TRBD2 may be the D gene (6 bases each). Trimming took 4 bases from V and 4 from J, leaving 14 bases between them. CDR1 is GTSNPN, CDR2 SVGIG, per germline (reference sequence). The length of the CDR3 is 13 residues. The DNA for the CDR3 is TGTGCCTGGATTCGGGGGCCGGGGTACGAGCAGTACTTC. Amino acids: CAWIRGPGYEQYF.

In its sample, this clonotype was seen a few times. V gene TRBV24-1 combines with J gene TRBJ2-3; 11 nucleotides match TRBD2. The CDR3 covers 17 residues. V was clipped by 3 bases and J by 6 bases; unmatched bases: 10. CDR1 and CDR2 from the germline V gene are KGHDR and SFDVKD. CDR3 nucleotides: TGTGCCACCAGTGATGGACTTCTAGCGGGGGGACGTGATACGCAGTATTTT. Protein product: CATSDGLLAGGRDTQYF.

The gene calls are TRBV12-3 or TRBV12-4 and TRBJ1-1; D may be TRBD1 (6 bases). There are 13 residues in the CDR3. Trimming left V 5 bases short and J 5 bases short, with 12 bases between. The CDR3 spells CASSPLDRTEAFF. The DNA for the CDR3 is TGTGCCAGCAGTCCCTTGGACAGAACTGAAGCTTTCTTT.

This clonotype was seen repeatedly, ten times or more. The chain's CDR3 is CASSQRQDSPYNEQFF. CDR3 nucleotide sequence: TGTGCCAGCAGCCAAAGACAGGACAGCCCGTACAATGAGCAGTTCTTC. The chain links TRBV3-1 to TRBJ2-1; tentatively, D is TRBD1 (6 bases). V was pared by 2 bases and J by 4 bases, with 15 bases between. This CDR3 is built from 16 residues. Per germline, CDR1 LGHDT and CDR2 YNNKEL (reference sequence).